Each of the 24 T cell receptor beta chains below was sequenced from the same sample in a study of T-cell reconstitution after alpha-beta-depleted transplantation in children. Library preparation (for TCRbeta) was performed with unique molecular identifiers. TCRdb used MiXCR to reprocess the PCR reads, holding one entry per CDR3 protein. Of hundreds of thousands of distinct CDR3 sequences listed, about 10% are singletons. The sample was PBMCs, taken before TCRalphabeta/CD19-depleted stem cell transplant. These receptors all come from a child aged 2 to 10 with inherited bone marrow failure, due to receive a stem cell transplant.

This clonotype came up many times. The chain has TRBV7-9 and TRBJ2-5; D is perhaps TRBD1 (6 bases). The CDR3 consists of 17 residues. CDR1 is SEHNR, CDR2 FQNEAQ, per germline (reference sequence). The V end lost 5 bases, the J end lost 5 bases, and 24 bases lay between the germline ends. The CDR3 region is CASSPLVPGHETETQYF. Here the CDR3 DNA reads TGTGCCAGCAGCCCACTCGTCCCGGGACATGAAACGGAGACCCAGTACTTC. Using reference TRBV7-9 and TRBJ2-5 for the parts outside the CDR3, the full variable domain is DTGVSQNPRHKITKRGQNVTFRCDPISEHNRLYWYRQTLGQGPEFLTYFQNEAQLEKSRLLSDRFSAERPKGSFSTLEIQRTEQGDSAMYLCASSPLVPGHETETQYFGPGTRLLVL.

The table lists this clonotype with many counts. The chain uses TRBV20-1 and TRBJ2-3; D gene uncertain. Germline lookup yields CDR1 DFQATT and CDR2 SNEGSKA (reference sequence). This CDR3 has 11 amino acids. Between the trimmed V and J ends, which lost 7 bases and 4 bases, there was a span of 9 bases. The CDR3 protein is CSVAGSDTQYF. Here the CDR3 DNA reads TGCAGTGTAGCCGGTTCAGATACGCAGTATTTT.

This clonotype was recorded a few times. The chain employs TRBV29-1 and TRBJ2-7; D is ambiguous. Trimming pared 4 bases from V and 6 bases from J, leaving 13 bases between. In germline, CDR1 is SQVTM, CDR2 ANQGSEA. The CDR3 sequence is 12 residues long. This CDR3 reads CSVAGLGVEQYF. As DNA, the CDR3 is TGCAGCGTTGCAGGCCTCGGCGTCGAGCAGTACTTC.

This clonotype was picked up a small number of times. The V gene is TRBV20-1, the J gene TRBJ2-1; TRBD2 matches at 12 bases. Looked up from germline, CDR1 is DFQATT and CDR2 is SNEGSKA (reference sequence). V lost 6 bases and J lost 9; bases outside the gene matches: 12. This CDR3 is built from 15 residues. The DNA of the CDR3 is TGCAGTGCCCGTTGGACTAGCGGGACTCCTAGTGAGCAGTTCTTC. Translating gives CSARWTSGTPSEQFF.

This clonotype has at least ten counts. The V gene is TRBV6-5, the J gene TRBJ1-3; D gene ambiguous. The germline V gene has CDR1 MNHEY and CDR2 SVGAGI. The CDR3 has 12 residues. The V end was cut by 6 bases, the J end by 1 base, with 4 bases between. As DNA, the CDR3 is TGTGCCAGCAGCCGGTCTGGAAACACCATATATTTT. Its translation: CASSRSGNTIYF.

This clonotype was recorded many times. The chain joins TRBV27 to TRBJ2-1, with D unclear. With 5 bases removed from V and 0 bases from J, the gap between germline ends came to 5 bases. Germline assignment: CDR1 MNHEY and CDR2 SMNVEV (reference sequence). The CDR3 covers 13 residues. The CDR3 DNA follows: TGTGCCAGCAGTCGCTTCTCCTACAATGAGCAGTTCTTC. Protein: CASSRFSYNEQFF.

Ten or more counts support this clonotype. V is TRBV25-1 and J is TRBJ2-2, with D possibly matching TRBD2 (5 bases). CDR1 MGHDK and CDR2 SYGVNS come from the germline V gene. The CDR3 consists of 17 residues. V lost 6 bases and J lost 4, with 21 bases in between. The CDR3 sequence is CASSHTKAEEATGELFF. CDR3 sequence (DNA): TGTGCCAGCAGCCACACCAAAGCGGAGGAGGCCACCGGGGAGCTGTTTTTT.

The chain is built from TRBV4-3 and TRBJ2-6, with a weak D call TRBD2 (6 bases). The CDR3 sequence is 17 residues long. Germline V CDR1 and CDR2: LGHNA, YSLEER. V was pared by 4 bases and J by 1 base, with 14 bases between. This chain's CDR3 is CASSPKGRSSGANVLTF. CDR3 nucleotides: TGCGCCAGCAGCCCCAAGGGGAGGAGTTCTGGGGCCAACGTCCTGACTTTC.

At least ten counts were recorded for this clonotype. The chain has TRBV20-1 and TRBJ1-1; D remains unclear. Trimming removed 1 base at V and 2 bases at J, with 8 bases between. This CDR3 has 13 amino acids. Germline CDR1 DFQATT, CDR2 SNEGSKA (reference sequence). In DNA form, the CDR3 reads TGCAGTGCTAGAGCGGGCATTAACACTGAAGCTTTCTTT. This gives the protein CSARAGINTEAFF.

The table lists this clonotype with many counts. The rearrangement joins TRBV12-3 or TRBV12-4 to TRBJ2-7; 9 positions agree with TRBD1. CDR3 length: 13 residues. The junction had 6 bases not matched to a gene; V was cut back by 7 bases and J by 5 bases. DNA of the CDR3: TGTGCCAGCACCCGGACAGGGGAACACGAGCAGTACTTC. It encodes CASTRTGEHEQYF.

At least ten counts were recorded for this clonotype. This sequence joins TRBV12-3 or TRBV12-4 and TRBJ2-6, with D perhaps matching TRBD1 or TRBD2 (5 bases each). This CDR3 has 17 residues. V lost 2 bases to trimming and J lost 2 bases, with 13 bases between them. The DNA of the CDR3 is TGTGCCAGCAGTTTACTTTTTGGGGGAGCTGGGGCCAACGTCCTGACTTTC. As protein: CASSLLFGGAGANVLTF.

In this sample, this clonotype turned up many times. The chain has TRBV27 and TRBJ2-6; 9 bases fit TRBD1. V shed 6 bases, J shed 1 base, and the junction held 4 bases outside the gene matches. This CDR3 comprises 16 residues. Germline V gene data show CDR1 as MNHEY and CDR2 as SMNVEV (reference sequence). CDR3 sequence: CASSADRGSGANVLTF. In nucleotides, the CDR3 is TGTGCCAGCAGCGCCGACAGGGGGTCTGGGGCCAACGTCCTGACTTTC.

This clonotype was counted many times. Here the CDR3 DNA reads TGTGCCAGCAGTCCCGGACTCCCCGGTCGGTCAGATACGCAGTATTTT. Amino acids: CASSPGLPGRSDTQYF. The chain couples TRBV27 to TRBJ2-3, with a possible D match to TRBD2 (5 bases). V was pared by 5 bases and J by 4 bases, with 19 bases between. Germline V gene lookup returns CDR1 MNHEY and CDR2 SMNVEV (reference sequence). This CDR3 spans 16 amino acids.

The sample holds many counts of this clonotype. The chain has TRBV6-5 and TRBJ2-3; D is unclear. V was shortened by 6 bases and J by 4 bases, with 8 bases between the two germline ends. The germline gives CDR1 MNHEY, CDR2 SVGAGI. The CDR3 contains 12 residues. CDR3 DNA: TGTGCCAGCAGCGACAATCCAGATACGCAGTATTTT. Its translation is CASSDNPDTQYF.

This clonotype occurred many times. The J gene is TRBJ2-2, the V gene TRBV4-3; maybe TRBD2 (5 bases). Germline-derived CDR1 and CDR2 are LGHNA and YSLEER. Trimming removed 3 bases from V and 1 base from J, with 6 bases in between. The CDR3 is 14 amino acids. The CDR3 sequence is CASSHGENTGELFF. In DNA form, the CDR3 reads TGCGCCAGCAGCCACGGGGAGAACACCGGGGAGCTGTTTTTT.

About this clonotype itself: A much larger clone differs from this one at a single base, so this may be a read error. The gene calls are TRBV11-2 and TRBJ2-5, with TRBD2 matching 8 bases. Germline CDR1 and CDR2: SGHAT and FQNNGV. The CDR3 spans 15 residues. The V and J ends lost 8 bases and 1 base, in that order; junction bases with no gene match: 9. The DNA of the CDR3 is TGTGCCAGCGATCGGGAGGGACCGTTCCAAGAGACCCAGTACTTC. It is translated as CASDREGPFQETQYF.

This clonotype was picked up many times. The chain is built from TRBV7-2 and TRBJ2-4; no clear D. The V gene lost 2 bases and the J gene lost 3 bases, with 11 bases spanning the gap. The CDR3 spans 15 residues. Germline V gene lookup returns CDR1 SGHTA and CDR2 FQGNSA. CDR3 sequence: CASSLTGYGKNIQYF. The CDR3 DNA reads TGTGCCAGCAGCTTAACGGGCTATGGCAAAAACATTCAGTACTTC. The full variable domain, in which reference TRBV7-2 and TRBJ2-4 provide the parts outside the CDR3, is GAGVSQSPSNKVTEKGKDVELRCDPISGHTALYWYRQSLGQGLEFLIYFQGNSAPDKSGLPSDRFSAERTGGSVSTLTIQRTQQEDSAVYLCASSLTGYGKNIQYFGAGTRLSVL.

To note about this clonotype: Possible read error: a much larger clone is one base away. The chain recombines TRBV4-3 with TRBJ1-1, with TRBD1 matching over 8 bases. Germline CDR1 and CDR2: LGHNA and YSLEER. The CDR3 spans 15 residues. The CDR3 sequence is CASSQDRGLGTEAYF. DNA for the CDR3: TGCGCCAGCAGCCAAGACAGGGGGCTGGGCACTGAAGCTTACTTT.

This clonotype showed up just a few times. This chain links TRBV12-3 or TRBV12-4 with TRBJ2-7, with D tentatively TRBD1 (6 bases). V was trimmed by 6 bases and J by 2 bases, leaving 17 bases between them. The CDR3 is made up of 15 amino acids. The CDR3 DNA follows: TGTGCCAGCAGCAAGTCCGCGACAGGTCCCTACGAGCAGTACTTC. Residues: CASSKSATGPYEQYF.

In its sample, this clonotype was seen many times. The J gene is TRBJ2-5, the V gene TRBV5-4; a weak D match, TRBD2 (5 bases). The CDR3 contains 13 residues. Trimming removed 6 bases from V and 5 bases from J, with 14 bases in between. Germline assignment: CDR1 SGHNT and CDR2 YYREEE (reference sequence). The CDR3 spells CASTTGPGETQYF. DNA for the CDR3: TGTGCCAGCACCACCGGACCGGGGGAGACCCAGTACTTC. The variable domain in full, completed from reference TRBV5-4 and TRBJ2-5, reads ETGVTQSPTHLIKTRGQQVTLRCSSQSGHNTVSWYQQALGQGPQFIFQYYREEENGRGNFPPRFSGLQFPNYSSELNVNALELDDSALYLCASTTGPGETQYFGPGTRLLVL.

This clonotype appeared many times. The J gene is TRBJ2-7, the V gene TRBV20-1; TRBD2 might be the D (6 bases). V lost 5 bases to trimming and J lost 0 bases, with 14 bases between them. The CDR3 is made up of 14 amino acids. Germline V gives CDR1 DFQATT, CDR2 SNEGSKA (reference sequence). CDR3 in amino acids: CSAVGTPSSYEQYF. DNA of the CDR3: TGCAGTGCTGTTGGGACTCCATCCTCCTACGAGCAGTACTTC.

The sample holds a few counts of this clonotype. V gene TRBV12-3 or TRBV12-4 combines with J gene TRBJ2-1; TRBD1 is a possible D gene (6 bases). With 11 bases removed from V and 0 bases from J, the gap between germline ends came to 17 bases. The CDR3 length is 15 residues. Here the CDR3 reads CAAGAGPSSYNEQFF. In DNA form, the CDR3 reads TGTGCCGCAGGGGCGGGCCCGAGCTCCTACAATGAGCAGTTCTTC.

The chain links TRBV5-8 to TRBJ2-6; TRBD1 is a possible D gene (6 bases). The CDR3 covers 16 residues. Trimming stripped 0 bases from V and 2 bases from J, with 9 bases between. Per the germline V gene, CDR1 is SGHTS and CDR2 is YDEGEE. This CDR3 reads CASSLGTEAGANVLTF. DNA of the CDR3: TGTGCCAGCAGCTTGGGGACAGAGGCTGGGGCCAACGTCCTGACTTTC.

The chain links TRBV18 to TRBJ2-1; possibly TRBD2 for D (5 bases). The CDR3 loop spans 15 amino acids. V was shortened by 1 base and J by 9 bases, with 16 bases between the two germline ends. CDR1 is KGHSH and CDR2 is LQKENI in the germline V gene. This CDR3 reads CASSPRSLGSIEQFF. For the CDR3, the DNA is TGTGCCAGCTCACCACGGAGTTTAGGGAGTATTGAGCAGTTCTTC.